Listed here are 20 T cell receptor beta chains from one sample, sequenced in a study of T cells in localized non-small cell lung cancer. Sequencing was performed with immunoSEQ multiplex PCR; in TCRdb, only in-frame clones are kept and a portion is missing. The top ten clones hold approximately 4% of a sample with about 18,000 clones, about 89% of them seen once. The sequencing used peripheral blood, collected before any cancer treatment. The receptors derive from a male donor aged 60 or older with stage II squamous cell lung carcinoma.

The rearrangement links TRBV10-3 to TRBJ2-7; 9 bases are shared with TRBD2. V lost 5 bases and J lost 5; bases outside the gene matches: 7. The CDR3 has 14 residues. Germline V gene sequence: CDR1 ENHRY, CDR2 SYGVKD. CDR3 amino acids: CAISNLAGMNEQYF. For the CDR3, the DNA is TGTGCCATCAGTAACCTAGCGGGAATGAACGAGCAGTACTTC.

The chain combines TRBV5-1 with TRBJ2-3; 7 nucleotides match TRBD2. This CDR3 comprises 13 residues. CDR1 SGHRS and CDR2 YFSETQ come from the germline V gene. V lost 4 bases to trimming and J lost 5 bases; unmatched junction nucleotides: 4. The DNA of the CDR3 is TGCGCCAGCAGCACTACGGGAGGAGATACGCAGTATTTT. Protein product: CASSTTGGDTQYF.

To note about this clone: Relative to the germline gene, one junction end is altered; a read error may explain this. This specimen includes other DNA sequences encoding the same CDR3. V is TRBV29-1 and J is TRBJ1-2, with D perhaps matching TRBD1 (6 bases). Per the germline V gene, CDR1 is SQVTM and CDR2 is ANQGSEA. The CDR3 has 12 residues. This chain's CDR3 is CSVEGRGGSYTF. Written as DNA, the CDR3 is TGTAGCGTTGAAGGCAGGGGTGGGAGCTACACCTTC.

This CDR3 reads CSVEKQGKETQYF. CDR3 in DNA: TGCAGCGTTGAAAAACAGGGGAAGGAGACCCAGTACTTC. This sequence joins TRBV29-1 and TRBJ2-5; 7 nucleotides match TRBD1. Per germline, CDR1 SQVTM and CDR2 ANQGSEA. This CDR3 has 13 residues. J gave up 5 bases and V 2 bases, and 5 bases lay outside the gene matches. Full variable domain (remainder filled in from reference TRBV29-1 and TRBJ2-5): SAVISQKPSRDICQRGTSLTIQCQVDSQVTMMFWYRQQPGQSLTLIATANQGSEATYESGFVIDKFPISRPNLTFSTLTVSNMSPEDSSIYLCSVEKQGKETQYFGPGTRLLVL.

This chain connects TRBV27 to TRBJ2-7, with D perhaps matching TRBD1 or TRBD2 (7 bases each). CDR1 is MNHEY and CDR2 is SMNVEV in the germline V gene (reference sequence). CDR3 length: 14 amino acids. The V end lost 5 bases, the J end lost 5 bases, and 16 bases lay between the germline ends. This chain's CDR3 is CASSPLTGRDEQYF. CDR3 sequence (DNA): TGTGCCAGCAGTCCATTGACAGGGAGGGACGAGCAGTACTTC.

This chain links TRBV7-2 with TRBJ1-2; D is undetermined. The CDR3 spans 13 residues. V gave up 2 bases and J gave up 7 bases, with 11 bases separating them. CDR1 is SGHTA, CDR2 FQGNSA, per germline. Written as DNA, the CDR3 is TGTGCCAGCAGCTTAAACTTTGGGTTTGGCTACACCTTC. This sequence encodes CASSLNFGFGYTF. Full variable domain (missing parts from reference TRBV7-2 and TRBJ1-2): GAGVSQSPSNKVTEKGKDVELRCDPISGHTALYWYRQSLGQGLEFLIYFQGNSAPDKSGLPSDRFSAERTGGSVSTLTIQRTQQEDSAVYLCASSLNFGFGYTFGSGTRLTVV.

The V and J genes are TRBV5-1 and TRBJ1-5, with TRBD1 matching over 7 bases. With 0 bases clipped from V and 9 bases from J, the junction kept 9 bases outside the gene matches. CDR1 is SGHRS, CDR2 YFSETQ, per germline. This CDR3 spans 15 amino acids. This CDR3 is CASSLAEGATGPQHF. The CDR3 DNA follows: TGCGCCAGCAGCTTGGCGGAGGGGGCCACCGGGCCCCAGCATTTT.

CDR3 amino acids: CASSRNRGKNEKLFF. The CDR3 coding sequence is TGTGCCAGTAGTAGAAACAGGGGTAAAAATGAAAAACTGTTTTTT. The chain carries TRBV19 and TRBJ1-4; 7 nucleotides match TRBD1. The CDR3 totals 15 residues. Germline assignment: CDR1 LNHDA and CDR2 SQIVND (reference sequence). With V trimmed by 4 bases and J by 5 bases, 7 bases remained unmatched.

The chain recombines TRBV10-3 with TRBJ2-7; 7 bases are a match to TRBD1. Per germline, CDR1 ENHRY and CDR2 SYGVKD. J was trimmed by 3 bases and V by 5 bases; bases with no gene match: 4. The CDR3 consists of 13 residues. The CDR3 region is CAISSSGGYEQYF. In DNA, the CDR3 is TGTGCCATCAGTAGTTCAGGGGGCTACGAGCAGTACTTC.

The gene calls are TRBV25-1 and TRBJ1-2, with a possible D match to TRBD1 (6 bases). V was pared by 2 bases and J by 7 bases, with 20 bases between. The germline gives CDR1 MGHDK, CDR2 SYGVNS. This CDR3 region has 16 residues. As DNA, the CDR3 is TGTGCCAGCAGTGAACTGGGTGGCAGGGGAATTCGTGGCTACACCTTC. It translates to CASSELGGRGIRGYTF.

The gene calls are TRBV11-3 and TRBJ2-1, with a possible D match to TRBD1 (6 bases). Germline V lookup: CDR1 SGHNT, CDR2 YENEEA. The CDR3 extends over 12 amino acids. V lost 4 bases to trimming and J lost 8 bases, with 9 bases between them. The CDR3 protein is CASSSRGDEQFF. In DNA form, the CDR3 reads TGTGCCAGCAGCTCCAGGGGTGATGAGCAGTTCTTC.

The chain links TRBV9 to TRBJ1-4; TRBD1 matches 8 bases. Per germline, CDR1 SGDLS and CDR2 YYNGEE. The junction had 8 bases not matched to a gene; V was cut back by 5 bases and J by 2 bases. The CDR3 has 16 amino acids. CDR3 bases: TGTGCCAGCAGAAGGGGGCAGGGGGCCACTAATGAAAAACTGTTTTTT. This encodes CASRRGQGATNEKLFF.

This clone was seen just once. This sequence joins TRBV29-1 and TRBJ2-1, with 7 bases identical to TRBD2. With 1 base clipped from V and 3 bases from J, the junction kept 6 bases outside the gene matches. CDR3 length: 15 amino acids. The germline CDR1 and CDR2 sequences are SQVTM and ANQGSEA. The CDR3, as DNA: TGCAGCGTTGAAGGTACCGGGACTAACTACAATGAGCAGTTCTTC. Amino acids: CSVEGTGTNYNEQFF.

This rearrangement joins TRBV6-5 to TRBJ1-5; a possible D gene is TRBD1 (6 bases). The CDR3 loop spans 15 amino acids. Trimming removed 4 bases from V and 4 bases from J, with 14 bases in between. Looked up from germline, CDR1 is MNHEY and CDR2 is SVGAGI. CDR3 sequence (DNA): TGTGCCAGCAGTTCCGGGGGGGGGCTGAATCAGCCCCAGCATTTT. This encodes CASSSGGGLNQPQHF.

This chain connects TRBV7-3 to TRBJ1-2; D remains ambiguous. Between the trimmed V and J ends, which lost 5 bases and 8 bases, there was a span of 18 bases. The CDR3 runs to 14 residues. CDR1 is SGHTA and CDR2 is FQGTGA in the germline V gene. The CDR3 here is CASSLSGRATGYTF. CDR3 DNA: TGTGCCAGCAGCCTATCGGGGAGGGCGACGGGCTACACCTTC.

Here the CDR3 reads CASSLGQASSGELFF. In nucleotides, the CDR3 is TGCGCCAGCAGCTTGGGACAGGCGAGTTCCGGGGAGCTGTTTTTT. The V and J genes are TRBV5-1 and TRBJ2-2, with TRBD1 as a possible D gene (6 bases). With 0 bases removed from V and 6 bases from J, the gap between germline ends came to 12 bases. This CDR3 has 15 amino acids. The germline CDR1 and CDR2 sequences are SGHRS and YFSETQ.

The J gene is TRBJ1-5, the V gene TRBV2; D call uncertain. The CDR3 is 15 residues long. Germline V gives CDR1 SNHLY, CDR2 FYNNEI. V shed 7 bases and J shed 3 bases, with 16 bases lying between them. DNA of the CDR3: TGTGCCAGCAATCTGGGGAATAGCTACAATCAGCCCCAGCATTTT. Encoded protein: CASNLGNSYNQPQHF.

This rearrangement joins TRBV5-6 to TRBJ1-2; D gene unclear. Germline V gene sequence: CDR1 SGHDT, CDR2 YYEEEE. Deletions cut 0 bases from V and 3 bases from J, with 12 bases between. The CDR3 has 15 residues. The CDR3 loop is CASSLAGGYYYGYTF. CDR3 bases: TGTGCCAGCAGCTTGGCGGGCGGCTACTACTATGGCTACACCTTC.

The rearrangement joins TRBV6-5 to TRBJ2-3; D uncertain. V dropped 0 bases and J dropped 10 bases, with 20 bases sitting between them. Germline assignment: CDR1 MNHEY and CDR2 SVGAGI. The CDR3 totals 16 residues. CDR3 in DNA: TGTGCCAGCAGTTACTCAAGCAGACTTGCACAGATAGCGCAGTATTTT. It specifies CASSYSSRLAQIAQYF.

The chain carries TRBV6-1 and TRBJ1-1; a possible D gene is TRBD1 (5 bases). The CDR3 covers 14 residues. Germline CDR1 and CDR2: MNHNS and SASEGT. V lost 1 base and J lost 6, with 12 bases in between. CDR3 region: CASSEVLQGAEAFF. The CDR3 DNA reads as TGTGCCAGCAGTGAAGTCCTTCAGGGAGCTGAAGCTTTCTTT.